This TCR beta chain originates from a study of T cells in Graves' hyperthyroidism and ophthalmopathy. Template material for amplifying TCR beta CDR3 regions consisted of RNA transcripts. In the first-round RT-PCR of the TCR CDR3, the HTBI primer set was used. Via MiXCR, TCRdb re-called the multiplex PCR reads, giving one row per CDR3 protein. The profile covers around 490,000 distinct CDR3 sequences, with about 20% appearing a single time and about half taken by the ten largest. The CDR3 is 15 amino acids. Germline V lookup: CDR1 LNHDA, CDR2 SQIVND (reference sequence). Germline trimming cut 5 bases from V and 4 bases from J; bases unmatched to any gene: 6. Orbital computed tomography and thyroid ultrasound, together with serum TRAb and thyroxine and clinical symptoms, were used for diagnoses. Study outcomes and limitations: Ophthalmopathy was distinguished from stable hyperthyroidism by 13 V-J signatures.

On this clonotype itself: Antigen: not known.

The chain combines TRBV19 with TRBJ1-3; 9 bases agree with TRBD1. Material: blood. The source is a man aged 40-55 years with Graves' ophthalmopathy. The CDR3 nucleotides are TGTGCCAGTAGTCCCTACAGGGGGCTCGGAAACACCATATATTTT. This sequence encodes CASSPYRGLGNTIYF.